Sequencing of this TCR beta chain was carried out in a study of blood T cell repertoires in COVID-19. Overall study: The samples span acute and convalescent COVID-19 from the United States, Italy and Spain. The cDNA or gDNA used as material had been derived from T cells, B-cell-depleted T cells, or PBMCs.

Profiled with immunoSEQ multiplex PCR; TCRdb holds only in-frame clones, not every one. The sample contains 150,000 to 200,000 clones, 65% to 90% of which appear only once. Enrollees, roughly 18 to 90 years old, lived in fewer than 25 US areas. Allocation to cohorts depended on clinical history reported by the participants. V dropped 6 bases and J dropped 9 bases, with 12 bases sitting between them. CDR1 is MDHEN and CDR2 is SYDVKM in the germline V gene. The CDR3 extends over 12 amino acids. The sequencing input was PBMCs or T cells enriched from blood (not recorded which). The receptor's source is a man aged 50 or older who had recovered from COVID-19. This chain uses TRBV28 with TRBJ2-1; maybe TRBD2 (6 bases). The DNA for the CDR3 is TGTGCCAGCAGATTGCGGGGTTTTGAGCAGTTCTTC. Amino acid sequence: CASRLRGFEQFF.